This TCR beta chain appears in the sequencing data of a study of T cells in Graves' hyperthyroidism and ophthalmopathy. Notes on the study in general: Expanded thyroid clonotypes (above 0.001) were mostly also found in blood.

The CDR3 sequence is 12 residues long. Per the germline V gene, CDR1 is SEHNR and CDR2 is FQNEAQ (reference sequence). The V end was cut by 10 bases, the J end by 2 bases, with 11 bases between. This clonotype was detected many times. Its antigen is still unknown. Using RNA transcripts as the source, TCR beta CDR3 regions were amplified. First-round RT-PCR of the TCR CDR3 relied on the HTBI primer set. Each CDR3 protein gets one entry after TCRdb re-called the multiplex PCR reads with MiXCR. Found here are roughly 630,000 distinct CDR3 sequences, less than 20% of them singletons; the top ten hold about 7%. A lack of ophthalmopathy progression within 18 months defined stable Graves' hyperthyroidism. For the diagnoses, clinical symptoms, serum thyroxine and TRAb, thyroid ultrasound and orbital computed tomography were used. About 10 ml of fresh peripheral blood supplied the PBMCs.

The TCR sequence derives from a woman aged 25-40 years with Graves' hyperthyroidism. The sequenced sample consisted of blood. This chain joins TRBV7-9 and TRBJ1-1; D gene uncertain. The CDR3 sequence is CAIQAVNTEAFF. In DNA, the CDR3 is TGTGCCATCCAGGCGGTAAACACTGAAGCTTTCTTT.